This T cell receptor beta chain was identified during a study of shared clonotypes between healthy human individuals. Overall study findings and caveats: It was the non-shared clonotypes that had lower generation probabilities than clonotypes shared by all four donors. The low donor count limited represented genetic and exposure-history diversity.

With regard to this clone: What it recognizes is unknown.

The assay used deep level. Several immunoSEQ plates held equal portions of the genomic DNA taken from each subset. Here immunoSEQ multiplex PCR was the method, and the copy in TCRdb shows in-frame clones only, minus some. The sample yields over a million clones, roughly 97% seen once. Germline-derived CDR1 and CDR2 are WNHNN and SYGVQD (reference sequence). The CDR3 is made up of 18 amino acids. With 6 bases removed from V and 2 bases from J, the gap between germline ends came to 24 bases. V is TRBV10-1 and J is TRBJ2-3; D remains unclear. The receptor was derived from a man younger than 40 in good health. Material: naive CD4+ T cells sorted from blood. Described subset: CD45RA+ positively selected. Here the CDR3 DNA reads TGCGCCAGCAGGGTGGGCCCACCCTCCAGCTTCGTCACAGATACGCAGTATTTT. As protein: CASRVGPPSSFVTDTQYF.